A single sample gave rise to the 23 T cell receptor beta chains below, sequenced in a study of regulatory T cells in long-lasting Graves disease. Library construction for TCR beta used iRepertoire HTBI primers and Arm-PCR of CDR3 regions. TCRdb recomputed calls from the multiplex PCR reads with MiXCR, one row per CDR3 protein. The table records around 480,000 distinct CDR3 sequences, around 15% of them present only once. The time point denotes: newly diagnosed GD, antithyroid drugs for less than 3 months. PBMC RNA served as the TCR library source. A further study also used this sample, focusing on T cells in Graves' hyperthyroidism and ophthalmopathy.

Source: peripheral blood mononuclear cells (PBMCs), taken at new diagnosis, from a patient treated with antithyroid drugs. The receptors come from a woman aged 35-65 years with Graves disease.

There are many counts of this clonotype. This chain connects TRBV5-5 to TRBJ1-1; weak D call: TRBD1 (5 bases). The germline V gene encodes CDR1 SGHKS and CDR2 YYEKEE (reference sequence). CDR3 length: 13 residues. V was trimmed by 2 bases and J by 6 bases, leaving 11 bases between them. CDR3 protein: CASSFAGIPEAFF. CDR3 DNA sequence: TGTGCCAGCAGCTTCGCAGGGATCCCTGAAGCTTTCTTT.

This clonotype appeared many times. The chain couples TRBV20-1 to TRBJ2-1; D not certain. Looked up from germline, CDR1 is DFQATT and CDR2 is SNEGSKA (reference sequence). The CDR3 is made up of 14 amino acids. The V end was cut by 6 bases, the J end by 5 bases, with 17 bases between. In DNA form, the CDR3 reads TGCAGTGCGCGAACCGGGCCAAGCGACAATGAGCAGTTCTTC. Encoded protein: CSARTGPSDNEQFF.

This clonotype has a count of ten or more. The rearrangement links TRBV20-1 to TRBJ2-5; D not certain. Trimming took 5 bases from V and 2 from J, leaving 3 bases between them. The CDR3 runs 10 residues. Germline assignment: CDR1 DFQATT and CDR2 SNEGSKA (reference sequence). In nucleotides, the CDR3 is TGCAGTGCTCTGCAAGAGACCCAGTACTTC. This codes for CSALQETQYF.

The sample holds one count of this clonotype. The genes are TRBV6-2 or TRBV6-3 and TRBJ2-1, with D perhaps TRBD1 (5 bases). The germline V and J ends were trimmed by 8 bases and 2 bases, with 19 bases remaining between them. This CDR3 has 16 amino acids. From germline, CDR1 is MNHEY and CDR2 SVGEGT. DNA for the CDR3: TGTGCCAGCCAGGCAGGGAAGGACCCCCCCTACAATGAGCAGTTCTTC. This gives the protein CASQAGKDPPYNEQFF.

This clonotype was seen many times. The chain combines TRBV30 with TRBJ1-1; D gene unclear. The V gene lost 2 bases and the J gene lost 4 bases, with 11 bases spanning the gap. Germline V gene data show CDR1 as GTSNPN and CDR2 as SVGIG (reference sequence). The CDR3 sequence is 13 residues long. CDR3 nucleotide sequence: TGTGCCTGGAGTCGGGGAGAGTTCACTGAAGCTTTCTTT. Translation: CAWSRGEFTEAFF.

This clonotype was recorded many times. The rearrangement uses TRBV7-8 and TRBJ1-4; no definite D call. The V and J ends lost 2 bases and 8 bases respectively, with 9 bases between them. The CDR3 length is 13 residues. Per germline, CDR1 SGHVS and CDR2 FQNEAQ. CDR3 amino acids: CASSLRVSEKLFF. Written as DNA, the CDR3 is TGTGCCAGCAGCTTAAGGGTGTCGGAAAAACTGTTTTTT.

This clonotype was seen only a few times. The chain couples TRBV12-3 or TRBV12-4 to TRBJ1-5; 7 bases align to TRBD1. CDR3 length: 14 residues. V was clipped by 6 bases and J by 9 bases; unmatched bases: 11. CDR3 coding DNA: TGTGCCAGCAGCCCTACAGGGGCCAGTCGGCCCCAGCATTTT. As protein: CASSPTGASRPQHF.

Concerning this clonotype: A far more abundant clone sits one base away, making this likely a read error. V usage is TRBV28 and J usage is TRBJ2-1, with a weak D call TRBD2 (7 bases). Germline V lookup: CDR1 MDHEN, CDR2 SYDVKM. The CDR3 has 17 residues. V lost 10 bases, J lost 10 bases, and 32 bases lay in between. CDR3 coding DNA: TGTGCCACCAAAGGGTCCCTCGGGGGGCGGCCGTCTAACGAGCAGTTCTTC. Protein: CATKGSLGGRPSNEQFF.

The CDR3 loop reads CASSSRNSPLHF. The CDR3 DNA follows: TGTGCCAGCAGTAGTAGAAATTCACCCCTCCACTTT. This chain links TRBV6-1 with TRBJ1-6; D is unresolved. The CDR3 spans 12 residues. Germline CDR1 reads MNHNS; CDR2 reads SASEGT. Trimming cost V 5 bases and J 7 bases, with 6 bases left between them.

This chain links TRBV14 with TRBJ1-6; D ambiguous. CDR1 is SGHDN and CDR2 is FVKESK in the germline V gene. The V and J ends lost 2 bases and 7 bases respectively, with 9 bases between them. The CDR3 contains 14 residues. The CDR3 nucleotides read TGTGCCAGCAGCCAATCATGGGCAAATTCACCCCTCCACTTT. It codes for CASSQSWANSPLHF.

In nucleotides, the CDR3 is TGTGCCTGGACACCGGGACAGGGGACAGATACGCAGTATTTT. It specifies CAWTPGQGTDTQYF. This chain connects TRBV30 to TRBJ2-3; 10 positions match TRBD1. The CDR3 loop spans 14 amino acids. Trimming at V came to 4 bases and at J to 3 bases, leaving 4 bases not matched to a gene. Per the germline V gene, CDR1 is GTSNPN and CDR2 is SVGIG (reference sequence).

This clonotype was picked up a small number of times. A much larger clone differs by one base, so this may be a read error. The chain recombines TRBV12-3 or TRBV12-4 with TRBJ1-5; D is possibly TRBD1 (5 bases). Between the trimmed V and J ends, which lost 5 bases and 5 bases, there was a span of 16 bases. This CDR3 region has 15 residues. In nucleotides, the CDR3 is TGTGCCAGCAGTCCGGGGGGGAGGCTCCATCAGCCCCAGCATTTT. Protein: CASSPGGRLHQPQHF.

The chain uses TRBV11-2 and TRBJ1-6; D is uncertain. Germline V gives CDR1 SGHAT, CDR2 FQNNGV. Trimming left V 0 bases short and J 0 bases short, with 15 bases between. The CDR3 consists of 19 residues. The CDR3 DNA reads TGTGCCAGCAGCTTAGAAAAGAGGCAGCTGAGCTCCTATAATTCACCCCTCCACTTT. It translates to CASSLEKRQLSSYNSPLHF.

V gene TRBV12-3 or TRBV12-4 combines with J gene TRBJ1-6; 8 nucleotides match TRBD1. The junction had 12 bases not matched to a gene; V was cut back by 7 bases and J by 7 bases. The CDR3 consists of 16 residues. Here the CDR3 DNA reads TGTGCCAGCATCCTTGGGCAGGGGGCTGGGAATTCACCCCTCCACTTT. Amino acid sequence: CASILGQGAGNSPLHF.

There are a few counts of this clonotype. The rearrangement joins TRBV19 to TRBJ1-1; maybe TRBD1 (6 bases). The CDR3 has 15 amino acids. V lost 3 bases, J lost 7 bases, and 18 bases lay in between. Germline loops: CDR1 LNHDA, CDR2 SQIVND (reference sequence). In nucleotides, the CDR3 is TGTGCCAGTAGTATGAGAGGGGGAGCTCAAGGTGAAGCTTTCTTT. Protein product: CASSMRGGAQGEAFF. Based on the CDR3 plus reference TRBV19 and TRBJ1-1, the full variable domain is DGGITQSPKYLFRKEGQNVTLSCEQNLNHDAMYWYRQDPGQGLRLIYYSQIVNDFQKGDIAEGYSVSREKKESFPLTVTSAQKNPTAFYLCASSMRGGAQGEAFFGQGTRLTVV.

In its sample, this clonotype was seen a few times. The chain joins TRBV29-1 to TRBJ1-1; D gene unclear. This CDR3 contains 13 residues. Germline V gene data show CDR1 as SQVTM and CDR2 as ANQGSEA. V was trimmed by 1 base and J by 2 bases, leaving 8 bases between them. CDR3 loop: CSVEVPNNTEAFF. The CDR3 DNA is TGCAGCGTTGAAGTCCCAAACAACACTGAAGCTTTCTTT.

This clonotype was seen many times. This chain uses TRBV11-2 with TRBJ2-5; D possibly matches TRBD1 or TRBD2 (5 bases each). The DNA end favors TRBJ2-1, so the J call may be wrong. Germline V CDR1 and CDR2: SGHAT, FQNNGV. The CDR3 consists of 13 residues. CDR3 sequence (DNA): TGTGCCAGCAGCTTGCTTCGGGGCCATGAGCAGTTCTTC. This gives the protein CASSLLRGHEQFF.

V is TRBV5-1 and J is TRBJ1-1, with D possibly being TRBD1 (5 bases). The V end lost 4 bases, the J end lost 0 bases, and 13 bases lay between the germline ends. This CDR3 has 15 residues. Germline V gene sequence: CDR1 SGHRS, CDR2 YFSETQ. CDR3 DNA: TGCGCCAGCAGCCCGTCGGGGGTACTGAACACTGAAGCTTTCTTT. Its translation: CASSPSGVLNTEAFF.

This clonotype was observed at least ten times. This chain joins TRBV12-3 or TRBV12-4 and TRBJ2-2; D is uncertain. The V and J ends lost 1 base and 3 bases respectively, with 6 bases between them. This CDR3 is 14 amino acids long. CDR3 coding DNA: TGTGCCAGCAGTTTAGGCGGATACACCGGGGAGCTGTTTTTT. As protein: CASSLGGYTGELFF.

The chain combines TRBV19 with TRBJ1-5; no definite D call. Germline V gene data show CDR1 as LNHDA and CDR2 as SQIVND (reference sequence). This CDR3 is built from 12 residues. Deletions cut 9 bases from V and 3 bases from J, with 9 bases between. In nucleotides, the CDR3 is TGTGCCAGCGAAAATTACAATCAGCCCCAGCATTTT. Residues: CASENYNQPQHF.

The genes are TRBV7-2 and TRBJ2-5, with D tentatively TRBD1 or TRBD2 (6 bases each). CDR1 is SGHTA, CDR2 FQGNSA, per germline. Trimming shortened V by 0 bases and J by 7 bases, and 18 bases separated the two germline ends. The CDR3 totals 16 residues. The CDR3 region has the DNA TGTGCCAGCAGCTTAGCGCTGGGGGGCCATACGGGGACCCAGTACTTC. Translating gives CASSLALGGHTGTQYF. Filled out from reference TRBV7-2 and TRBJ2-5, the complete variable domain reads GAGVSQSPSNKVTEKGKDVELRCDPISGHTALYWYRQSLGQGLEFLIYFQGNSAPDKSGLPSDRFSAERTGGSVSTLTIQRTQQEDSAVYLCASSLALGGHTGTQYFGPGTRLLVL.

This clonotype was seen repeatedly, ten times or more. The gene calls are TRBV2 and TRBJ2-2, with unresolved D. From germline, CDR1 is SNHLY and CDR2 FYNNEI. Between the trimmed V and J ends, which lost 8 bases and 5 bases, there was a span of 6 bases. The CDR3 has 11 residues. The CDR3 sequence: CASEKTGELFF. The CDR3 nucleotides are TGTGCCAGCGAGAAGACCGGGGAGCTGTTTTTT.

This clonotype was counted at least ten times. The chain employs TRBV24-1 and TRBJ2-1; D not resolved. Per the germline V gene, CDR1 is KGHDR and CDR2 is SFDVKD. V dropped 3 bases and J dropped 4 bases, with 3 bases sitting between them. The CDR3 runs to 12 residues. The CDR3 sequence: CATSDPYNEQFF. The CDR3 nucleotides read TGTGCCACCAGTGATCCTTACAATGAGCAGTTCTTC.